This T cell receptor beta chain is drawn from a study of beta chain features in type 1 diabetes. Study-wide results and caveats: Compared to healthy donors, patients appeared to have naive, central memory and Treg TCRB repertoires that were more alike. Reduced insertions and increased deletions marked VDJ junctions in type 1 diabetes patients. cDNA-based reads could over-represent cells with high TCR expression.

This clone was observed a few times. The antigen is undetermined. The entirety of the isolated RNA underwent reverse transcription, so expressed TCRB transcripts were sequenced. Roughly 3.6 million reads per sample on average were obtained from naive, central memory and regulatory T cell samples. The method was immunoSEQ multiplex PCR; TCRdb's version includes in-frame clones alone and lacks a portion of them. In the table there are around 430,000 clones, approximately 28% of which are singletons. CDR3 size: 13 residues. V was cut by 0 bases and J by 14 bases, with 14 bases left in between. Germline V gives CDR1 LGHNA, CDR2 YNFKEQ.

The chain links TRBV4-2 to TRBJ2-1; tentative D call: TRBD2 (6 bases). Sequenced sample: naive CD4+ T cells from blood. The TCR was taken from a man younger than 30 in good health. CDR3: CASSQDYGGMEFF. For the CDR3, the DNA is TGTGCCAGCAGCCAAGATTACGGCGGGATGGAGTTCTTC.